This TCR beta chain was sequenced during a study of T cell changes during pregnancy in multiple sclerosis. TCRdb keeps only in-frame clones here, not all; method: immunoSEQ multiplex PCR. The sample consists of tens of thousands of clones, over 80% of them appearing once. In germline, CDR1 is MDHEN, CDR2 SYDVKM. V trimming: 5 bases; J trimming: 5 bases; junction bases outside the gene matches: 2. There are 13 residues in the CDR3. This TCR was recovered from a female donor in good health, enrolled as a control in a pregnancy study. This sample comprised peripheral blood, obtained in the second trimester of pregnancy. The chain carries TRBV28 and TRBJ2-1, with TRBD1 matching over 8 bases. The CDR3, as DNA: TGTGCCAGCAGTCGGACAGGGAACAATGAGCAGTTCTTC. This translates into CASSRTGNNEQFF.